These T cell receptor beta chains were read from a single sample in a study of cytomegalovirus exposure and HLA in healthy donors. The data were produced by immunoSEQ multiplex PCR, yet TCRdb's version contains in-frame clones alone and is incomplete. The table includes 120,000 to 150,000 clones, almost 85% detected once. Sequenced sample: PBMCs. The receptors come from a woman aged 40 to 50 in good health and CMV-seronegative. The CDR3 runs from the conserved cysteine through the conserved F or W. The D gene is left open where the match is weak. Where a row states a size, it is once, few, many or the class of an expanded clone; other rows omit it.

-,14,-,TRBV7-8,TRBJ2-5,TGTGCCAGCAGCCCATCAGGTCTTAAAGAGACCCAGTACTTC,CASSPSGLKETQYF
-,11,-,TRBV15,TRBJ2-1,TGTGCCACCAGCCTTTTCAATGAGCAGTTCTTC,CATSLFNEQFF
-,18,-,TRBV7-9,TRBJ2-7,TGTGCCAGCAGCCGCAGTCTATCGGTCACGGACAACTCCTACGAGCAGTACTTC,CASSRSLSVTDNSYEQYF
TRBD1,18,once,TRBV15,TRBJ2-7,TGTGCCACCAGCAGTAAGGTCCCGACAGGGTACAGGGGCTACGAGCAGTACTTC,CATSSKVPTGYRGYEQYF
TRBD2,18,-,TRBV10-3,TRBJ2-7,TGTGCCATCAGTGATGTGGGGACTAGCGGGAGTTGGGTCTACGAGCAGTACTTC,CAISDVGTSGSWVYEQYF
-,14,-,TRBV6-5,TRBJ1-2,TGTGCCAGCAGTTACAGGGACTCCTTTTATGGCTACACCTTC,CASSYRDSFYGYTF
-,13,-,TRBV29-1,TRBJ2-3,TGCAGCGTTGAAGGTGGCGGGACAGATACGCAGTATTTT,CSVEGGGTDTQYF
TRBD2,16,-,TRBV5-4,TRBJ2-1,TGTGCCAGCACCTCCGGGACTAGCGGGGTCTACAATGAGCAGTTCTTC,CASTSGTSGVYNEQFF
TRBD2,20,-,TRBV7-6,TRBJ2-1,TGTGCCAGCAGCTTAGTTCTTGGCAGCCAGCGGGAGGGCCTCTACAATGAGCAGTTCTTC,CASSLVLGSQREGLYNEQFF
-,15,-,TRBV7-2,TRBJ1-4,TGTGCCAGCAGCTTAGGGCCAGGGAAAGGTGAAAAACTGTTTTTT,CASSLGPGKGEKLFF
TRBD1,19,-,TRBV4-1,TRBJ1-2,TGCGCCAGCAGGCATTCGGCCGGACGGAAGGCGGACAGGGAGGATGGCTACACCTTC,CASRHSAGRKADREDGYTF
-,13,-,TRBV6-1,TRBJ2-5,TGTGCCAGCAGTGAATTGGGGATTGGGGAGCAGTACTTC,CASSELGIGEQYF
-,16,-,TRBV21-1,TRBJ2-5,TGTGCCAGCAGCAAAGGGATACCGGGAGCCAGGGAGACCCAGTACTTC,CASSKGIPGARETQYF
-,14,-,TRBV4-1,TRBJ2-7,TGCGCCAGCAGCCAAGTAGGGGCATCCTACGAGCAGTACTTC,CASSQVGASYEQYF
TRBD2,14,-,TRBV7-3,TRBJ2-1,TGTGCCAGCAGCTTAGGAGGACTAGCGGGACTTCAGTTCTTC,CASSLGGLAGLQFF
-,14,-,TRBV27,TRBJ1-1,TGTGCCAGCAGTTCCCTACAGGTTAATGCTGAAGCTTTCTTT,CASSSLQVNAEAFF
TRBD1,17,-,TRBV28,TRBJ2-6,TGTGCCAGCAGTTCCCCGGGACAGGGATATGGGGCCAACGTCCTGACTTTC,CASSSPGQGYGANVLTF
TRBD2,16,-,TRBV9,TRBJ2-2,TGTGCCAGCAGCCCCCGAGGAGCGGGAGGAACCGGGGAGCTGTTTTTT,CASSPRGAGGTGELFF
-,14,-,TRBV6-6,TRBJ2-7,TGTGCCAGCAGTGAGAGGGGACAATTCTACGAGCAGTACTTC,CASSERGQFYEQYF
TRBD2,16,-,TRBV27,TRBJ2-1,TGTGCCAGCAGTTTATCCTGGGCTAGCGGGAGGTATGAGCAGTTCTTC,CASSLSWASGRYEQFF
-,14,-,TRBV28,TRBJ2-7,TGTGCCAGCAGTTTATCAGGGATATCCTACGAGCAGTACTTC,CASSLSGISYEQYF
TRBD1,15,-,TRBV28,TRBJ1-2,TGTGCCAGCAGTACCACAGGGGAACTAGGTTATGGCTACACCTTC,CASSTTGELGYGYTF
-,13,-,TRBV11-3,TRBJ2-7,TGTGCCAGCAGCTTGGACAACTCCTACGAGCAGTACTTC,CASSLDNSYEQYF
-,11,-,TRBV11-2,TRBJ2-3,TGTGCCAGCTCAATTACAGATACGCAGTATTTT,CASSITDTQYF
TRBD2,15,few,TRBV28,TRBJ2-5,TGTGCCAGCAGCCTGGCTATTAGCGGGAGGGAGACCCAGTACTTC,CASSLAISGRETQYF
-,20,-,TRBV18,TRBJ2-5,TGTGCCAGCTCACCTAGAGTGCTAGCTGTCCGTCAAGCCCCCCAAGAGACCCAGTACTTC,CASSPRVLAVRQAPQETQYF
-,13,-,TRBV9,TRBJ2-1,TGTGCCAGCAGCGTAGACAGGATCGATGAGCAGTTCTTC,CASSVDRIDEQFF
-,16,-,TRBV6-1,TRBJ1-3,TGTGCCAGCAGTGCCTTGACAGCGAGCTCTGGAAACACCATATATTTT,CASSALTASSGNTIYF
-,15,-,TRBV5-4,TRBJ2-7,TGTGCCAGCACCCGTGGGGGCCAGTCCTCCTACGAGCAGTACTTC,CASTRGGQSSYEQYF
TRBD1,15,-,TRBV19,TRBJ2-7,TGTGCCAGTAGTACCCACAGGGGGATCACCTACGAGCAGTACTTC,CASSTHRGITYEQYF
-,14,-,TRBV5-6,TRBJ1-2,TGTGCCAGCAGCTTGGACAGGGCGAACTATGGCTACACCTTC,CASSLDRANYGYTF
-,14,-,TRBV28,TRBJ2-7,TGTGCCAGCAGTTTTTTCTCGGAGTCCTACGAGCAGTACTTC,CASSFFSESYEQYF
TRBD2,18,-,TRBV28,TRBJ2-3,TGTGCCAGCAGTTGGTTGGGGACTAGCGGGAGGGGCACAGATACGCAGTATTTT,CASSWLGTSGRGTDTQYF
-,15,-,TRBV7-2,TRBJ2-4,TGTGCCAGCAGCTTAGACCCCTGGGGAGAAAACATTCAGTACTTC,CASSLDPWGENIQYF
TRBD1,15,-,TRBV11-2,TRBJ1-1,TGTGCCAGCAGCTTAGAGGGACAGGGGAACACTGAAGCTTTCTTT,CASSLEGQGNTEAFF
-,15,-,TRBV6-1,TRBJ1-2,TGTGCCAGCAGCTGGAGGACAGAAGTGAACTATGGCTACACCTTC,CASSWRTEVNYGYTF